This entry lists 17 T cell receptor beta chains sequenced from one sample in a study of T cell repertoires in ileal Crohn's disease. The repertoire was sequenced with immunoSEQ multiplex PCR; TCRdb's copy has only in-frame clones and lacks some. This sample has roughly 16,000 clones, with 85% to 95% found just once. Sample: ileal tissue. Every receptor here comes from an adult with Crohn's disease.

The chain couples TRBV5-1 to TRBJ2-5; tentatively, D is TRBD1 (5 bases). With the DNA end fitting TRBJ2-7 better, the J assignment may be wrong. CDR1 and CDR2 (germline): SGHRS, YFSETQ. The CDR3 totals 17 residues. The CDR3 DNA reads TGCGCCAGCAGCTTGGCCCCCCAGGGCCCTACCTCCTACGAGCAGTACTTC. Its translation: CASSLAPQGPTSYEQYF.

The rearrangement joins TRBV4-2 to TRBJ1-3; TRBD1 is a possible D gene (6 bases). From germline, CDR1 is LGHNA and CDR2 YNFKEQ. V was trimmed by 0 bases and J by 0 bases, leaving 9 bases between them. CDR3 size: 16 residues. In DNA, the CDR3 is TGTGCCAGCAGCCAAGACCCCAGGGGCTCTGGAAACACCATATATTTT. It translates to CASSQDPRGSGNTIYF.

This chain links TRBV7-9 with TRBJ1-4, with a tentative D call TRBD1 (5 bases). V lost 5 bases and J 10 bases, leaving 17 bases between the germline ends. This CDR3 has 14 amino acids. Germline CDR1 SEHNR, CDR2 FQNEAQ (reference sequence). In DNA form, the CDR3 reads TGTGCCAGCAGCCCCCGGCAGGGTTGGGGAAAACTGTTTTTT. Amino acid sequence: CASSPRQGWGKLFF.

V is TRBV6-1 and J is TRBJ1-2; D not resolved. From germline, CDR1 is MNHNS and CDR2 SASEGT. V lost 7 bases to trimming and J lost 1 base, with 13 bases between them. This CDR3 region has 14 residues. The CDR3 sequence is CASIPEVFNYGYTF. CDR3 bases: TGTGCCAGCATCCCAGAGGTCTTTAACTATGGCTACACCTTC.

V usage is TRBV6-1 and J usage is TRBJ1-3; perhaps TRBD1 as D (5 bases). CDR1 and CDR2 (germline): MNHNS, SASEGT. V was cut by 4 bases and J by 10 bases, with 11 bases left in between. The CDR3 loop spans 12 amino acids. The CDR3 is CASSGTGGTIYF. Here the CDR3 DNA reads TGTGCCAGCAGTGGCACAGGTGGTACCATATATTTT.

V and J are TRBV2 and TRBJ1-2; D is unclear. The CDR3 has 13 amino acids. Trimming took 3 bases from V and 4 from J, leaving 9 bases between them. Germline CDR1 and CDR2: SNHLY and FYNNEI. Written as DNA, the CDR3 is TGTGCCAGCAGTGATGTCAGCGCCTATGGCTACACCTTC. Amino acid sequence: CASSDVSAYGYTF.

V and J are TRBV6-6 and TRBJ1-1; D is ambiguous. The CDR3 runs 16 residues. Germline V CDR1 and CDR2: MNHNY, SVGAGI (reference sequence). V was cut by 5 bases and J by 2 bases, with 18 bases left in between. CDR3 DNA sequence: TGTGCCAGCAGTCCTCAACCGGACGGGAGTAACACTGAAGCTTTCTTT. Amino acids: CASSPQPDGSNTEAFF.

This chain links TRBV18 with TRBJ2-5, with unresolved D. CDR3 size: 14 residues. Trimming removed 1 base from V and 0 bases from J, with 6 bases in between. Germline loops: CDR1 KGHSH, CDR2 LQKENI. The CDR3 here is CASSPRRNQETQYF. The DNA of the CDR3 is TGTGCCAGCTCACCACGGAGAAACCAAGAGACCCAGTACTTC.

The chain links TRBV15 to TRBJ2-1; D is possibly TRBD2 (5 bases). The CDR3 has 14 residues. With 0 bases removed from V and 5 bases from J, the gap between germline ends came to 8 bases. Per germline, CDR1 LNHNV and CDR2 YYDKDF (reference sequence). The CDR3 protein is CATSRDRRDNEQFF. The CDR3 nucleotides read TGTGCCACCAGCAGAGATCGGCGGGACAATGAGCAGTTCTTC.

This chain joins TRBV30 and TRBJ1-6, with 8 nucleotides matching TRBD1. The CDR3 totals 14 residues. The germline V gene encodes CDR1 GTSNPN and CDR2 SVGIG (reference sequence). Trimming took 3 bases from V and 7 from J; bases not matched to a gene: 5. The CDR3 here is CAWRAGGRNSPLHF. CDR3 sequence (DNA): TGTGCCTGGAGGGCAGGGGGCAGGAATTCACCCCTCCACTTT.

V is TRBV19 and J is TRBJ1-5; 7 bases are shared with TRBD1. The germline V gene has CDR1 LNHDA and CDR2 SQIVND (reference sequence). V was clipped by 6 bases and J by 2 bases; unmatched bases: 4. This CDR3 is 14 amino acids long. The CDR3 region is CASRDTGGNQPQHF. CDR3 in DNA: TGTGCCAGTAGGGATACAGGGGGCAATCAGCCCCAGCATTTT.

The V and J genes are TRBV9 and TRBJ2-2; D remains ambiguous. The CDR3 extends over 16 amino acids. Trimming left V 0 bases short and J 0 bases short, with 9 bases between. Germline CDR1 SGDLS, CDR2 YYNGEE. This CDR3 reads CASSVAKASNTGELFF. The CDR3 nucleotides read TGTGCCAGCAGCGTAGCTAAAGCCTCGAACACCGGGGAGCTGTTTTTT.

V usage is TRBV11-3 and J usage is TRBJ1-4; D perhaps matches TRBD1 (5 bases). Germline V gives CDR1 SGHNT, CDR2 YENEEA. Between the trimmed V and J ends, which lost 5 bases and 1 base, there was a span of 11 bases. This CDR3 contains 15 residues. CDR3 DNA sequence: TGTGCCAGCAGCCGCGTCAGGGAAACTAATGAAAAACTGTTTTTT. Translating gives CASSRVRETNEKLFF.

This chain links TRBV7-9 with TRBJ1-1; TRBD1 aligns across 9 bases. Per germline, CDR1 SEHNR and CDR2 FQNEAQ (reference sequence). This CDR3 region has 15 residues. V shed 3 bases, J shed 8 bases, and the junction held 10 bases outside the gene matches. The CDR3 sequence: CASSLYIQGAAEAFF. The CDR3 DNA sequence: TGTGCCAGCAGCTTGTACATACAGGGGGCGGCAGAAGCTTTCTTT.

This sequence joins TRBV5-4 and TRBJ2-3; TRBD2 is a possible D gene (6 bases). Trimming left V 3 bases short and J 2 bases short, with 13 bases between. This CDR3 is 15 amino acids long. CDR1 is SGHNT, CDR2 YYREEE, per germline (reference sequence). The CDR3 loop reads CASSSRLGDTDTQYF. As DNA, the CDR3 is TGTGCCAGCAGCTCGCGACTAGGTGACACAGATACGCAGTATTTT.

The chain carries TRBV7-2 and TRBJ2-3, with D maybe TRBD1 (5 bases). Deletions cut 4 bases from V and 1 base from J, with 15 bases between. Germline V gene sequence: CDR1 SGHTA, CDR2 FQGNSA. There are 16 residues in the CDR3. This CDR3 is CASSSVSGFGTDTQYF. DNA of the CDR3: TGTGCCAGCAGCTCAGTCTCAGGGTTTGGCACAGATACGCAGTATTTT.

The chain carries TRBV30 and TRBJ2-7, with 10 positions matching TRBD2. The CDR3 is made up of 15 amino acids. Germline loops: CDR1 GTSNPN, CDR2 SVGIG (reference sequence). J lost 3 bases, V lost 4 bases, and 9 bases had no gene match. The DNA of the CDR3 is TGTGCCTGGACGAGAAGCGGGGGGGCTTTCTACGAGCAGTACTTC. This encodes CAWTRSGGAFYEQYF.